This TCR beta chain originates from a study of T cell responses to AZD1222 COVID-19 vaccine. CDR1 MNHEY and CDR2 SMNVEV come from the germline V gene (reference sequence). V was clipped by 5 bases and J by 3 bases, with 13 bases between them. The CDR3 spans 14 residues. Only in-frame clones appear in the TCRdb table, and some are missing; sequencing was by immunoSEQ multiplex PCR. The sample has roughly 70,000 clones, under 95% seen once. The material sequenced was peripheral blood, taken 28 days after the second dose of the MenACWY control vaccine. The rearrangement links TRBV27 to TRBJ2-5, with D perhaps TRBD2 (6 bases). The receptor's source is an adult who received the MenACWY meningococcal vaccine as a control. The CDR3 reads CASSLAGRKETQYF. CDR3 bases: TGTGCCAGCAGTCTCGCGGGGAGAAAAGAGACCCAGTACTTC.